This TCR beta chain was identified in a study of blood T cell repertoires in COVID-19. Study overall: Sources were T cells, B-cell-depleted T cells, or PBMCs; the material itself was cDNA or gDNA.

As handled by the study authors: For nucleated cells, counts were estimated from reference gene primer amplification. The repertoire was sequenced with immunoSEQ multiplex PCR; TCRdb's copy has only in-frame clones and lacks some. The V and J calls and clone size come from that table; D and trimming were worked out from the DNA. The sample comprises approximately 250,000 clones, roughly 82% of which are singletons, and over 5.5% rests with the top ten. CDR3 length equals 16 residues. Germline loops: CDR1 SGHRS, CDR2 YFSETQ. V lost 0 bases to trimming and J lost 6 bases; unmatched junction nucleotides: 8. Patients at the Seattle site were enrolled during active infection and followed longitudinally.

Input material: peripheral blood. This TCR was sampled from a woman aged 80 or older with COVID-19, enrolled during active disease. J is TRBJ2-3 and V is TRBV5-1, with 9 bases that match TRBD2. The CDR3 loop is CASSLAGAGGLDTQYF. CDR3 DNA: TGCGCCAGCAGCTTGGCCGGCGCGGGGGGGCTTGATACGCAGTATTTT.